A single sample gave rise to the 19 T cell receptor beta chains below, sequenced in a study of CD8 T cells in Susac syndrome. After extraction with the RNeasy kit, about 0.45 to 1 ug of the RNA was reverse transcribed using random hexamers. TCRdb analysed the immunoSEQ multiplex PCR reads with MiXCR anew, one entry per CDR3 protein. The data show about 300,000 distinct CDR3 sequences, 65% to 90% seen once. Sequences were obtained from CD8+ T cells from PBMCs. These receptors were obtained from a human donor with multiple sclerosis.

This clonotype was observed a few times. The CDR3 spells CASSLRSPYEQYF. CDR3 DNA: TGTGCCAGCAGTTTACGGTCACCCTACGAGCAGTACTTC. The V and J genes are TRBV27 and TRBJ2-7, with D unresolved. The germline CDR1 and CDR2 sequences are MNHEY and SMNVEV (reference sequence). This CDR3 has 13 amino acids. The V end was cut by 2 bases, the J end by 2 bases, with 7 bases between.

The chain joins TRBV7-9 to TRBJ2-4; D is ambiguous. Germline V gene sequence: CDR1 SEHNR, CDR2 FQNEAQ (reference sequence). CDR3 size: 15 residues. V lost 1 base and J lost 3, with 10 bases in between. This chain's CDR3 is CASSLVGFGKNIQYF. CDR3 sequence (DNA): TGTGCCAGCAGCTTAGTAGGTTTTGGCAAAAACATTCAGTACTTC. Drawing the rest from reference TRBV7-9 and TRBJ2-4, the complete variable domain is DTGVSQNPRHKITKRGQNVTFRCDPISEHNRLYWYRQTLGQGPEFLTYFQNEAQLEKSRLLSDRFSAERPKGSFSTLEIQRTEQGDSAMYLCASSLVGFGKNIQYFGAGTRLSVL.

The V gene is TRBV6-2 or TRBV6-3, the J gene TRBJ2-5, with a tentative D call TRBD2 (6 bases). Trimming pared 7 bases from V and 2 bases from J, leaving 20 bases between. The length of the CDR3 is 16 residues. Germline-derived CDR1 and CDR2 are MNHEY and SVGEGT. The DNA of the CDR3 is TGTGCCAGCAACAACCGGAGGGGAAGAGATCAAGAGACCCAGTACTTC. Amino acids: CASNNRRGRDQETQYF.

This clonotype was observed a handful of times. V and J are TRBV7-8 and TRBJ2-7, with D possibly matching TRBD2 (6 bases). Trimming shortened V by 5 bases and J by 4 bases, and 12 bases separated the two germline ends. The CDR3 is 13 residues long. Germline V CDR1 and CDR2: SGHVS, FQNEAQ. The CDR3 protein is CASSPGLGYEQYF. CDR3 nucleotides: TGTGCCAGCAGCCCGGGACTCGGGTACGAGCAGTACTTC.

CDR3 coding DNA: TGTGCCAGCAGCGTGGGTATCATCTACGAGCAGTACTTC. Amino acids: CASSVGIIYEQYF. The gene calls are TRBV27 and TRBJ2-7; no clear D. V dropped 6 bases and J dropped 3 bases, with 12 bases sitting between them. The CDR3 runs 13 residues. Germline V lookup: CDR1 MNHEY, CDR2 SMNVEV (reference sequence).

The chain employs TRBV9 and TRBJ2-2; possibly TRBD2 for D (5 bases). CDR1 is SGDLS, CDR2 YYNGEE, per germline. The CDR3 contains 16 residues. Trimming took 0 bases from V and 0 from J, leaving 9 bases between them. CDR3: CASSVVSLANTGELFF. The CDR3 nucleotides are TGTGCCAGCAGCGTAGTATCACTAGCGAACACCGGGGAGCTGTTTTTT.

The rearrangement links TRBV6-1 to TRBJ1-2; 9 bases align to TRBD1. CDR1 is MNHNS and CDR2 is SASEGT in the germline V gene. There are 17 residues in the CDR3. V shed 2 bases and J 8 bases; nucleotides not matched to a gene: 15. The CDR3: CASSELIWDREPYGYTF. The CDR3 DNA reads as TGTGCCAGCAGTGAACTTATTTGGGACAGGGAACCCTACGGCTACACCTTC.

V usage is TRBV7-6 and J usage is TRBJ2-1; the match to TRBD2 covers 7 bases. The CDR3 has 15 residues. Losses at the gene ends were 0 bases for V and 8 bases for J; bases not matched to a gene: 7. The germline gives CDR1 SGHVS, CDR2 FNYEAQ. This CDR3 is CASSLAGGPSHEQFF. Here the CDR3 DNA reads TGTGCCAGCAGCTTAGCGGGAGGGCCGTCTCATGAGCAGTTCTTC.

V usage is TRBV6-2 or TRBV6-3 and J usage is TRBJ1-2; D gene unclear. The CDR3 covers 13 residues. Germline values: CDR1 MNHEY, CDR2 SVGEGT. Deletions cut 6 bases from V and 2 bases from J, with 10 bases between. CDR3 nucleotide sequence: TGTGCCAGCAGCCCGACACTCAACTATGGCTACACCTTC. Translation: CASSPTLNYGYTF.

This clonotype came up a few times. J is TRBJ2-6 and V is TRBV6-2 or TRBV6-3; D is undetermined. Trimming left V 0 bases short and J 0 bases short, with 12 bases between. Per the germline V gene, CDR1 is MNHEY and CDR2 is SVGEGT. This CDR3 spans 18 amino acids. Here the CDR3 reads CASSYSNNPPSGANVLTF. The CDR3, as DNA: TGTGCCAGCAGTTACTCGAACAACCCCCCCTCTGGGGCCAACGTCCTGACTTTC.

The chain couples TRBV15 to TRBJ2-1, with TRBD2 as a possible D gene (6 bases). Germline CDR1 LNHNV, CDR2 YYDKDF (reference sequence). The CDR3 extends over 15 amino acids. Trimming removed 3 bases at V and 7 bases at J, with 16 bases between. This chain's CDR3 is CATSRKEGRVNEQFF. The CDR3 nucleotides read TGTGCCACCAGCAGGAAGGAGGGCAGGGTGAATGAGCAGTTCTTC.

Concerning this clonotype: A single base separates this from a much larger clone, so it may be a read error. The V call is TRBV3-1, the J call TRBJ2-7; D is ambiguous. Germline CDR1 LGHDT, CDR2 YNNKEL (reference sequence). Trimming left V 2 bases short and J 4 bases short, with 3 bases between. This CDR3 has 11 amino acids. CDR3 sequence: CASSQWYEQYF. CDR3 DNA sequence: TGTGCCAGCAGCCAATGGTACGAGCAGTACTTC.

The rearrangement links TRBV24-1 to TRBJ2-2; 9 bases line up with TRBD1. The CDR3 runs to 14 residues. Trimming at V came to 3 bases and at J to 7 bases, leaving 2 bases not matched to a gene. Germline V CDR1 and CDR2: KGHDR, SFDVKD. The CDR3 region is CATSDTGGNGELFF. In DNA form, the CDR3 reads TGTGCCACCAGTGATACAGGGGGCAACGGGGAGCTGTTTTTT.

V and J are TRBV15 and TRBJ1-5; D may be TRBD1 (6 bases). Germline CDR1 reads LNHNV; CDR2 reads YYDKDF (reference sequence). The CDR3 runs 14 residues. V lost 1 base, J lost 4 bases, and 8 bases lay in between. CDR3 DNA: TGTGCCACCAGCAGAGGGACAGCAAATCAGCCCCAGCATTTT. Its protein product is CATSRGTANQPQHF.

J is TRBJ2-1 and V is TRBV5-1; 13 nucleotides match TRBD2. CDR3 length: 20 amino acids. V shed 4 bases, J shed 0 bases, and the junction held 13 bases outside the gene matches. Per germline, CDR1 SGHRS and CDR2 YFSETQ. This chain's CDR3 is CASSPGTSGIVVGSYNEQFF. CDR3 DNA: TGCGCCAGCAGCCCCGGGACTAGCGGGATAGTGGTCGGCTCCTACAATGAGCAGTTCTTC.

The chain uses TRBV6-5 and TRBJ1-5; TRBD1 aligns across 7 bases. CDR3 length equals 13 residues. The V gene end was trimmed by 4 bases and the J gene end by 6 bases; junction bases not matched to a gene: 3. CDR1 is MNHEY and CDR2 is SVGAGI in the germline V gene. CDR3 in amino acids: CASSSQGSQPQHF. CDR3 in DNA: TGTGCCAGCAGTTCACAGGGGAGTCAGCCCCAGCATTTT.

This clonotype was counted once. The V gene is TRBV5-4, the J gene TRBJ1-2; D is perhaps TRBD1 (5 bases). The CDR3 has 14 amino acids. V was trimmed by 3 bases and J by 4 bases, leaving 13 bases between them. Germline-derived CDR1 and CDR2 are SGHNT and YYREEE (reference sequence). The CDR3: CASSSSTASYGYTF. CDR3 sequence (DNA): TGTGCCAGCAGCTCCTCGACAGCGAGCTATGGCTACACCTTC.

The V call is TRBV2, the J call TRBJ1-3, with 8 nucleotides matching TRBD1. The germline CDR1 and CDR2 sequences are SNHLY and FYNNEI. There are 15 residues in the CDR3. Trimming took 5 bases from V and 4 from J; bases not matched to a gene: 7. The CDR3 sequence: CASSSTGGAGNTIYF. In DNA, the CDR3 is TGTGCCAGCAGTTCCACAGGGGGAGCAGGAAACACCATATATTTT.

The V call is TRBV19, the J call TRBJ1-1; possible D gene TRBD1, 6 bases. CDR3 size: 14 residues. The germline CDR1 and CDR2 sequences are LNHDA and SQIVND (reference sequence). V lost 1 base and J 6 bases, leaving 12 bases between the germline ends. The CDR3 sequence: CASSIAAWGPEAFF. The CDR3 DNA reads TGTGCCAGTAGTATAGCGGCCTGGGGGCCTGAAGCTTTCTTT.